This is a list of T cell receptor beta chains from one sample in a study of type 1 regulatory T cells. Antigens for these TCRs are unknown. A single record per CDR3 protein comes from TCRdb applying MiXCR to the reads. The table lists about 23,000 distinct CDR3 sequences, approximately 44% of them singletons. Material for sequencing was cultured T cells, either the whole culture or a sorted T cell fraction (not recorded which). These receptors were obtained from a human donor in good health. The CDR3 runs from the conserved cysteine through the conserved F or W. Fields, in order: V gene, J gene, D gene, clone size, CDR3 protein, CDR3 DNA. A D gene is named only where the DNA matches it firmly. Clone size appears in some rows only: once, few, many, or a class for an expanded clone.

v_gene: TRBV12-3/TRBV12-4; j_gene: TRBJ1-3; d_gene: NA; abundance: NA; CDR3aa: CASRSGASGNTIYF; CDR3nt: TGTGCCAGCAGGTCAGGAGCCTCTGGAAACACCATATATTTT
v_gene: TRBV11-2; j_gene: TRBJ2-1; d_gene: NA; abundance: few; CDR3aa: CASSRGTTRNNEQFF; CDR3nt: TGTGCCAGCAGCCGCGGGACCACGAGAAACAATGAGCAGTTCTTC
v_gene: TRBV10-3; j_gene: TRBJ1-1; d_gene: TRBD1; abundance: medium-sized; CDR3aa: CAISDLGQGNTEAFF; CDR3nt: TGTGCCATCAGTGACCTGGGACAGGGGAACACTGAAGCTTTCTTT
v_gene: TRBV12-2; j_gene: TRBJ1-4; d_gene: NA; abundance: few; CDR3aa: CASRLGFGTDSNEKLFF; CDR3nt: TGTGCAAGTCGCTTAGGGTTCGGAACGGACAGTAATGAAAAACTGTTTTTT
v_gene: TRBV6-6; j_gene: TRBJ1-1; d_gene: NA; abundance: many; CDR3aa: CASSDRSNTEAFF; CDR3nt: TGTGCCAGCAGTGACAGGTCAAACACTGAAGCTTTCTTT
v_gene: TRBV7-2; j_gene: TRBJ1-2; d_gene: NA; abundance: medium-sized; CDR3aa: CASSLTGWTNYGYTF; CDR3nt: TGTGCCAGCAGCTTAACAGGGTGGACTAACTATGGCTACACCTTC
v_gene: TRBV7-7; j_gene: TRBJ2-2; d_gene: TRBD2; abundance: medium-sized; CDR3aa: CASSLVSGGSGGELFF; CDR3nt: TGTGCTAGCAGCTTAGTAAGCGGGGGATCTGGCGGGGAGCTGTTTTTT
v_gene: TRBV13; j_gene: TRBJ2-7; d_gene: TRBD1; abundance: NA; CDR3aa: CASSLKVGTGITYEQYF; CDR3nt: TGTGCCAGCAGCTTAAAAGTCGGGACAGGCATAACCTACGAGCAGTACTTC
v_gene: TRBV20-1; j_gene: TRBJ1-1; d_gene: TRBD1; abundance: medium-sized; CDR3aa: CSARKPGQQNTEAFF; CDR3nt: TGCAGTGCTAGAAAGCCGGGACAGCAGAACACTGAAGCTTTCTTT
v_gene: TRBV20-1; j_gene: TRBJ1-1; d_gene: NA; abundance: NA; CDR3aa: CSAFRGMNTEAFF; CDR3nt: TGCAGTGCATTCCGGGGCATGAACACTGAAGCTTTCTTT
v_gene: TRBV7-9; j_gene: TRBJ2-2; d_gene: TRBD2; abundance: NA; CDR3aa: CASSLLGLAVVPNTGELFF; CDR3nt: TGTGCCAGCAGCTTACTTGGACTAGCGGTAGTCCCGAACACCGGGGAGCTGTTTTTT
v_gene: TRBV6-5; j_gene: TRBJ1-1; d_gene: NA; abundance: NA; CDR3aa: CASRKGASNTEAFF; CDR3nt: TGTGCCAGCAGGAAGGGAGCCTCGAACACTGAAGCTTTCTTT
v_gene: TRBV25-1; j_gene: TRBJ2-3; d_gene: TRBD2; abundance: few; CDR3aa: CASSESGTSGTDTQYF; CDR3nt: TGTGCCAGCAGTGAATCCGGGACTAGCGGCACAGATACGCAGTATTTT
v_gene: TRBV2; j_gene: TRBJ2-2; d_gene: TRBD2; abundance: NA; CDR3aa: CASSGVAGTNTGELFF; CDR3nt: TGTGCCAGCAGTGGAGTAGCGGGGACCAACACCGGGGAGCTGTTTTTT
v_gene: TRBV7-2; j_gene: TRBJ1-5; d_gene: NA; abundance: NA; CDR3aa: CASSLGQGHQPQHF; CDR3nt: TGTGCCAGCAGCTTGGGGCAGGGGCATCAGCCCCAGCATTTT
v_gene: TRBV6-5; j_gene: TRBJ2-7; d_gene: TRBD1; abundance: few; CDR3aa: CASSRGQGVEQYF; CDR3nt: TGTGCCAGCAGCCGCGGACAGGGAGTCGAGCAGTACTTC
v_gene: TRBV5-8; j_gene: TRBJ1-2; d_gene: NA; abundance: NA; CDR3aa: CASSLGSGGYTF; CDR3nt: TGTGCCAGCAGCTTGGGGTCAGGAGGCTACACCTTC
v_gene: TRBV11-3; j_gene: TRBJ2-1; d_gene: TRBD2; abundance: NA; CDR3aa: CASSPPRGAYNEQFF; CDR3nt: TGTGCCAGCAGCCCGCCGCGGGGGGCGTACAATGAGCAGTTCTTC
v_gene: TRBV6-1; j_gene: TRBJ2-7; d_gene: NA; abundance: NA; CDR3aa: CASSTGAPYEQYF; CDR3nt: TGTGCCAGCAGTACAGGTGCCCCCTACGAGCAGTACTTC
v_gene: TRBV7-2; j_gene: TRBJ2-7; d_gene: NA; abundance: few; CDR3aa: CASSLSQELGEQYF; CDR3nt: TGTGCCAGCAGCTTGAGTCAGGAGTTGGGCGAGCAGTACTTC
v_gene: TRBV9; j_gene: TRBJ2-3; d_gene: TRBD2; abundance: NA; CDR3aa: CASSPHGGGHTDTQYF; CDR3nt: TGTGCCAGCAGCCCCCACGGCGGGGGGCACACAGATACGCAGTATTTT
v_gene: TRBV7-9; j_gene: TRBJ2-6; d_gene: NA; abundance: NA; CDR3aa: CASSASGGANVLTF; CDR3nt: TGTGCCAGCAGCGCCAGCGGTGGGGCCAACGTCCTGACTTTC
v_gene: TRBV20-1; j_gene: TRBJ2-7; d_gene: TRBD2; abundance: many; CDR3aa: CSAITAAGRYEQYF; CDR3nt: TGCAGTGCTATCACCGCAGCGGGGCGCTACGAGCAGTACTTC
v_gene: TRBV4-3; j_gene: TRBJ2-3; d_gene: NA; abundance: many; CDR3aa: CASSQDPRPTDTQYF; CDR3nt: TGCGCCAGCAGCCAAGATCCGAGGCCCACAGATACGCAGTATTTT
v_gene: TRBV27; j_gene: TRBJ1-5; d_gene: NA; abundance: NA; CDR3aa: CASSFSGRGNQPQHF; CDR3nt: TGTGCCAGCAGTTTCTCTGGGAGGGGAAATCAGCCCCAGCATTTT
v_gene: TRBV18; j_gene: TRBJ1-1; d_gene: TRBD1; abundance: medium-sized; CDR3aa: CASSPGQGRTTEAFF; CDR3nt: TGTGCCAGCTCACCAGGACAGGGAAGGACGACTGAAGCTTTCTTT
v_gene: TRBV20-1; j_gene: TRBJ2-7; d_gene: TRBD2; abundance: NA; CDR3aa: CSARGPSGNSYEQYF; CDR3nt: TGCAGTGCTAGAGGGCCTAGCGGCAACTCCTACGAGCAGTACTTC
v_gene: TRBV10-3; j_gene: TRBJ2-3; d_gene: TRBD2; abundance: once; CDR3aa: CAIRPGLAGDTQYF; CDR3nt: TGTGCCATCAGGCCGGGACTAGCGGGAGATACGCAGTATTTT
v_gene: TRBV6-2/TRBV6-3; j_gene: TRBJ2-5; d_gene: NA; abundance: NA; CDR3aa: CATKGSGETQYF; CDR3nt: TGTGCCACAAAGGGTTCCGGAGAGACCCAGTACTTC
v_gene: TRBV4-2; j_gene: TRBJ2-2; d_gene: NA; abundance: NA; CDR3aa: CASSQFTGPNTGELFF; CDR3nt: TGTGCCAGCAGCCAATTTACAGGGCCGAACACCGGGGAGCTGTTTTTT
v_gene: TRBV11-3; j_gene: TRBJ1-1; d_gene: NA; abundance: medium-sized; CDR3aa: CASSHGTLEAFF; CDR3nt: TGTGCCAGCAGCCACGGGACACTTGAAGCTTTCTTT
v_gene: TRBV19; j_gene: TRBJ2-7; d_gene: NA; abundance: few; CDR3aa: CASSSRDRGVINDEQYF; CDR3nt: TGTGCCAGTAGTTCGAGAGACCGGGGCGTGATTAACGATGAGCAGTACTTC
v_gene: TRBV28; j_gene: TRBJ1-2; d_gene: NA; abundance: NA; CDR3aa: CASSLPPNYGYTF; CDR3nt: TGTGCCAGCAGTTTACCGCCTAACTATGGCTACACCTTC
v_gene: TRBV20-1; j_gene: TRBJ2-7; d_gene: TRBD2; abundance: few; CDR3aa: CSAEAGARYEQYF; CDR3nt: TGCAGTGCCGAAGCGGGGGCCCGGTACGAGCAGTACTTC
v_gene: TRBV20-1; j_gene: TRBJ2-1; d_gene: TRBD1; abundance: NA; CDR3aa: CSARAGGQGNHNEQFF; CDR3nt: TGCAGTGCTAGAGCAGGGGGTCAGGGAAACCACAATGAGCAGTTCTTC
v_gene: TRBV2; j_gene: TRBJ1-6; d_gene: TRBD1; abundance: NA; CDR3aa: CASNLQGAQNSPLHF; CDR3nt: TGTGCCAGCAACCTGCAGGGGGCGCAAAATTCACCCCTCCACTTT
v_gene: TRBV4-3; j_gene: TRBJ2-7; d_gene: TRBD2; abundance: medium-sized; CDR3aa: CASSRTLAGGPTYEQYF; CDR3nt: TGCGCCAGCAGCCGTACTCTAGCGGGGGGCCCAACCTACGAGCAGTACTTC
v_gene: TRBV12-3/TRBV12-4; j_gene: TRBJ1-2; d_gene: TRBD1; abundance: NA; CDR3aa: CASTPGQGRYGYTF; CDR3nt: TGTGCCAGCACTCCGGGACAGGGCCGCTATGGCTACACCTTC
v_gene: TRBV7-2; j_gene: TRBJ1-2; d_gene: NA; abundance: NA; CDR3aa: CASSLVVAPLYGYTF; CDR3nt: TGTGCCAGCAGCTTAGTGGTGGCCCCCCTCTATGGCTACACCTTC
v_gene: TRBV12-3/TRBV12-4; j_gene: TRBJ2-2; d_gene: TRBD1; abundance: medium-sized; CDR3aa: CASSLGTGGTGELFF; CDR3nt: TGTGCCAGCAGTTTGGGGACAGGGGGCACCGGGGAGCTGTTTTTT
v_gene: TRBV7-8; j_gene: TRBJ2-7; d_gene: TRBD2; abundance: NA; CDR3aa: CASSSYSGEDEQYF; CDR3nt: TGTGCCAGCAGCTCCTATAGCGGGGAGGACGAGCAGTACTTC
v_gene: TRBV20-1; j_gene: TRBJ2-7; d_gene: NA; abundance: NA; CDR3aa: CSARTAGAYEQYF; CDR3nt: TGCAGTGCTAGGACCGCCGGGGCCTACGAGCAGTACTTC
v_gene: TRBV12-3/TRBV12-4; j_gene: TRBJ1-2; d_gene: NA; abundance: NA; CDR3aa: CASSPSGRYGYTF; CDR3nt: TGTGCCAGCAGCCCCTCCGGGCGCTATGGCTACACCTTC
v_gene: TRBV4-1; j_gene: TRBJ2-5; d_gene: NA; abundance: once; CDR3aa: CASSRTGLLETQYF; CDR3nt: TGCGCCAGCAGCCGCACAGGGTTGTTGGAGACCCAGTACTTC
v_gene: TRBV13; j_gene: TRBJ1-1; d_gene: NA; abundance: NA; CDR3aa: CASSLGPTGLAFF; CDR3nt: TGTGCCAGCAGCCTAGGGCCTACAGGGTTGGCTTTCTTT
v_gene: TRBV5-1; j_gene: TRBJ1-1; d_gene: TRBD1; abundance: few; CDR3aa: CASSLGGQGYTEAFF; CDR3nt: TGCGCCAGCAGCTTGGGAGGACAGGGATACACTGAAGCTTTCTTT
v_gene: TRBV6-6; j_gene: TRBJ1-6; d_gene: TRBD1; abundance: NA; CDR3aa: CASSWKKDRQSPLHF; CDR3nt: TGTGCCAGCAGTTGGAAAAAGGACAGGCAATCACCCCTCCACTTT
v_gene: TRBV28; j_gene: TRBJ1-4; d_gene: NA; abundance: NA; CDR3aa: CASLGLGEKLFF; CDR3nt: TGTGCCAGCTTAGGGTTGGGTGAAAAACTGTTTTTT
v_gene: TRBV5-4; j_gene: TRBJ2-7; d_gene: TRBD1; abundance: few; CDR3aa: CASSFGTGTYEQYF; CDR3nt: TGTGCCAGCAGCTTCGGGACAGGCACCTACGAGCAGTACTTC
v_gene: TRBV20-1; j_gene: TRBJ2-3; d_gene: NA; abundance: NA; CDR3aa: CSGLRTGADTQYF; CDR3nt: TGCAGTGGCTTGAGAACTGGCGCAGATACGCAGTATTTT
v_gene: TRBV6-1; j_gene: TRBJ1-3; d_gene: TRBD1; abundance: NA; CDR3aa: CASSEGQGAGGNTIYF; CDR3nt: TGTGCCAGCAGCGAAGGACAGGGGGCGGGGGGAAACACCATATATTTT
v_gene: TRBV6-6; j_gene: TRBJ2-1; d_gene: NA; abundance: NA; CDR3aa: CASSPGTSRSSYNEQFF; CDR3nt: TGTGCCAGCAGCCCTGGGACTTCCCGGAGCTCCTACAATGAGCAGTTCTTC
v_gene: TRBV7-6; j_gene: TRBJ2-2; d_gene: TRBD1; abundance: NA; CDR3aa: CASSQRTGGNTGELFF; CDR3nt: TGTGCCAGCAGCCAACGGACAGGGGGGAACACCGGGGAGCTGTTTTTT
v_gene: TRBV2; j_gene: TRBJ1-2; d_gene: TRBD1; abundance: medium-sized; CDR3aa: CASSERQGTSGYTF; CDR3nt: TGTGCCAGCAGTGAGCGACAGGGGACAAGTGGCTACACCTTC
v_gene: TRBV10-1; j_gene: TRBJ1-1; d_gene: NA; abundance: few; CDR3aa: CASSKQAWTEAFF; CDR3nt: TGCGCCAGCAGCAAACAGGCCTGGACTGAAGCTTTCTTT